This T cell receptor (beta chain) was found in a study of blood T cell repertoires in COVID-19. In the original workflow: Estimation of nucleated cell counts relied on the amplification of reference gene primers. Sequenced by immunoSEQ multiplex PCR; TCRdb stores in-frame clones only, minus some. V and J calls and clone size follow that table, whereas D and trimming were derived from the DNA. This sample yields 100,000 to 150,000 clones, of which around 90% are seen a single time; 1.5% to 1.9% belongs to the top ten. The length of the CDR3 is 13 residues. V was clipped by 5 bases and J by 2 bases, with 7 bases between them. Germline V gene sequence: CDR1 SGHAT, CDR2 FQNNGV.

The receptor's source is a human donor in a cohort sampled during active COVID-19. The chain combines TRBV11-2 with TRBJ1-3; no definite D call. The sequenced material came from peripheral blood. The CDR3 protein is CASSLIAGNTIYF. The CDR3 nucleotides are TGTGCCAGCAGCCTCATAGCTGGAAACACCATATATTTT.